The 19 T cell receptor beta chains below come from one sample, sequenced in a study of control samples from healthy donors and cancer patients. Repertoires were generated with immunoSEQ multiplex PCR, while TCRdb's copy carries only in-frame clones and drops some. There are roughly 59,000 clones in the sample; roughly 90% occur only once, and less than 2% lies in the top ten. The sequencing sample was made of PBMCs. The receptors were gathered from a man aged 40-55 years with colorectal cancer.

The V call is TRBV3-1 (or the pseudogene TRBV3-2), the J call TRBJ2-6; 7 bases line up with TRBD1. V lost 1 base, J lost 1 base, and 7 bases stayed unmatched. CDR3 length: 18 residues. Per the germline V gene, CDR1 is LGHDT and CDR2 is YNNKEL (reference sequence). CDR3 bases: TGTGCCAGCAGCCAAGTGCGACAGGGTCGATCTGGGGCCAACGTCCTGACTTTC. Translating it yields CASSQVRQGRSGANVLTF.

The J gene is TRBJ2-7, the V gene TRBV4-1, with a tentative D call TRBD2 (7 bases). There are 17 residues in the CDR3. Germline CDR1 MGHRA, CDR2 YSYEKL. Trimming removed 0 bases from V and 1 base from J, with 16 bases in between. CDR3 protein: CASSQDNSGGPSYEQYF. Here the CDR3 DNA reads TGCGCCAGCAGCCAAGATAATTCGGGGGGCCCATCCTACGAGCAGTACTTC.

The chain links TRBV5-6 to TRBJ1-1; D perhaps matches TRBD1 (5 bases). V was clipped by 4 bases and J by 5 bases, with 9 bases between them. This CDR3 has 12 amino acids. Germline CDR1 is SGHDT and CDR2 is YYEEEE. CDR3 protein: CASSEGTTEAFF. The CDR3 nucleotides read TGTGCCAGCAGCGAGGGGACTACTGAAGCTTTCTTT.

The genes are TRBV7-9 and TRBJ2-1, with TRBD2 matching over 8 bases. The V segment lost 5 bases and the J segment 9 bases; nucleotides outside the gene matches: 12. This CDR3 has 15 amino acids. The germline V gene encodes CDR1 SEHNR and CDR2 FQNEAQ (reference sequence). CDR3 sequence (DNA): TGTGCCAGCAGCGGAAGAGGCCGGGAGGGGGGTGAGCAGTTCTTC. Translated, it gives CASSGRGREGGEQFF.

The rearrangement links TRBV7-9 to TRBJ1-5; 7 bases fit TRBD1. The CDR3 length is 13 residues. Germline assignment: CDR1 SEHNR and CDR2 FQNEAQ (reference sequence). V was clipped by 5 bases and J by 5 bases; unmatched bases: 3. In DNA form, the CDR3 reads TGTGCCAGCAGCGGGACAGCCGATCAGCCCCAGCATTTT. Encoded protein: CASSGTADQPQHF. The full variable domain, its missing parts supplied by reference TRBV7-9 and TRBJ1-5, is DTGVSQNPRHKITKRGQNVTFRCDPISEHNRLYWYRQTLGQGPEFLTYFQNEAQLEKSRLLSDRFSAERPKGSFSTLEIQRTEQGDSAMYLCASSGTADQPQHFGDGTRLSIL.

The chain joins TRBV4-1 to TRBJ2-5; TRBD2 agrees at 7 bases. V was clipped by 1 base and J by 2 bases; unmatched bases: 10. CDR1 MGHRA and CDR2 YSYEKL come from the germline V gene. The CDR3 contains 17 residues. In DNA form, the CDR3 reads TGCGCCAGCAGCCAAGTTTCCGTGGGGGGGATGCAAGAGACCCAGTACTTC. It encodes CASSQVSVGGMQETQYF.

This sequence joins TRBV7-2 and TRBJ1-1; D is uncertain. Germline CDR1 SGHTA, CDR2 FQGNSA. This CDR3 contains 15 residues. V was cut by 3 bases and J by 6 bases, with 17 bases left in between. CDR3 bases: TGTGCCAGCAGCTTTGGAGGGATGAATAGGGCTGAAGCTTTCTTT. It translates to CASSFGGMNRAEAFF.

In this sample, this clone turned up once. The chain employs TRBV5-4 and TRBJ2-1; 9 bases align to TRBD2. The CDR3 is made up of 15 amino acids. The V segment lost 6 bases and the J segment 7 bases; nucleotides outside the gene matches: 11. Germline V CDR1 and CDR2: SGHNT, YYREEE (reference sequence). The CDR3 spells CASTLAGGARNEQFF. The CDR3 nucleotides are TGTGCCAGCACCCTTGCGGGGGGGGCACGGAATGAGCAGTTCTTC. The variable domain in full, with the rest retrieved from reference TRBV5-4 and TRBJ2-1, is ETGVTQSPTHLIKTRGQQVTLRCSSQSGHNTVSWYQQALGQGPQFIFQYYREEENGRGNFPPRFSGLQFPNYSSELNVNALELDDSALYLCASTLAGGARNEQFFGPGTRLTVL.

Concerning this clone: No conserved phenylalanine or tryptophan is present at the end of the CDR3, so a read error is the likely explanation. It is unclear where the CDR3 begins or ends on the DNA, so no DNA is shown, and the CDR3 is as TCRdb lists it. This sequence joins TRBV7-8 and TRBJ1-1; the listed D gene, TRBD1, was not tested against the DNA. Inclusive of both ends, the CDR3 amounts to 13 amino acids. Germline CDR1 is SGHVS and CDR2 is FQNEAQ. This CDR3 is CASSLVGGQGPIL.

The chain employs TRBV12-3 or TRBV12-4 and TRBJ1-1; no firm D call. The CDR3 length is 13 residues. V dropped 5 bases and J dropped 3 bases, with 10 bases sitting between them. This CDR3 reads CASSPDWYTEAFF. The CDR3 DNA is TGTGCCAGCAGTCCTGACTGGTACACTGAAGCTTTCTTT.

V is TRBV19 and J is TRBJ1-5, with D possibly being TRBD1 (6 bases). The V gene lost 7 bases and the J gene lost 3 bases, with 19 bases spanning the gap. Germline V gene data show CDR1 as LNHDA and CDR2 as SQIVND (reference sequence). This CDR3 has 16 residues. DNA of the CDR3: TGTGCCAGTACCGCGAGAGGAGGGGGAAACAATCAGCCCCAGCATTTT. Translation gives CASTARGGGNNQPQHF.

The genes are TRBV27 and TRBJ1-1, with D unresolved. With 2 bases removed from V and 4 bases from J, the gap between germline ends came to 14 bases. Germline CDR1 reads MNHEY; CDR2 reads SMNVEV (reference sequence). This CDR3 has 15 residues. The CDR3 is CASSLEGTGSTEAFF. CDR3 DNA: TGTGCCAGCAGTTTAGAGGGCACGGGGAGCACTGAAGCTTTCTTT.

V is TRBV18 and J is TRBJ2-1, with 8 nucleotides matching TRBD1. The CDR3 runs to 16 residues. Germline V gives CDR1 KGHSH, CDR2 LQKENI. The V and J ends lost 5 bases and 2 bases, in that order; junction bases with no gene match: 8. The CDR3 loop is CASSTQTGEAYNEQFF. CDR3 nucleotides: TGTGCCAGCTCAACACAGACAGGGGAAGCCTACAATGAGCAGTTCTTC.

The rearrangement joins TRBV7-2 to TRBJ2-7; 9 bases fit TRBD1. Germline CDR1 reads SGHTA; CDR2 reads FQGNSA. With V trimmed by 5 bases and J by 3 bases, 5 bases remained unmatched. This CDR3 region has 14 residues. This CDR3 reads CASSPGTGNYEQYF. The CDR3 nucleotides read TGTGCCAGCAGCCCCGGGACAGGGAACTACGAGCAGTACTTC. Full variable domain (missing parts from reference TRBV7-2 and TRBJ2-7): GAGVSQSPSNKVTEKGKDVELRCDPISGHTALYWYRQSLGQGLEFLIYFQGNSAPDKSGLPSDRFSAERTGGSVSTLTIQRTQQEDSAVYLCASSPGTGNYEQYFGPGTRLTVT.

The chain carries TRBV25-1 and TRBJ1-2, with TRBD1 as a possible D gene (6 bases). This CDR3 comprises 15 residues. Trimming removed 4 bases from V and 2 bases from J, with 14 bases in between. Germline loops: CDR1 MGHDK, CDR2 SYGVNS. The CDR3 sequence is CASSGPGQGNYGYTF. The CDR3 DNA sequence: TGTGCCAGCAGTGGGCCGGGGCAGGGGAACTATGGCTACACCTTC.

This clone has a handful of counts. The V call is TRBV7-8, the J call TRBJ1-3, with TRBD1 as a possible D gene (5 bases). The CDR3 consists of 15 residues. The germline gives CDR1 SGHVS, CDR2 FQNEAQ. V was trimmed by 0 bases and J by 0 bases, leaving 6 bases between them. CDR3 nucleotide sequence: TGTGCCAGCAGCTTAGCTACAGGCTCTGGAAACACCATATATTTT. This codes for CASSLATGSGNTIYF.

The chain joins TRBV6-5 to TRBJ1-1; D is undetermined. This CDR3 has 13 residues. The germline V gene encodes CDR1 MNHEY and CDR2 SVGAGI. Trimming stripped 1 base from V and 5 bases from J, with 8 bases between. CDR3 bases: TGTGCCAGCAGTTACTACAAGGATACTGAAGCTTTCTTT. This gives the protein CASSYYKDTEAFF.

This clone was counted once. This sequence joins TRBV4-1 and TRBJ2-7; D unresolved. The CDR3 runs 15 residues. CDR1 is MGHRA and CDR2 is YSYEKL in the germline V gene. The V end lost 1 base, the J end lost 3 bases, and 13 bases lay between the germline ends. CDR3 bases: TGCGCCAGCAGCCAAGGTCCCACGGCCGACTACGAGCAGTACTTC. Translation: CASSQGPTADYEQYF.

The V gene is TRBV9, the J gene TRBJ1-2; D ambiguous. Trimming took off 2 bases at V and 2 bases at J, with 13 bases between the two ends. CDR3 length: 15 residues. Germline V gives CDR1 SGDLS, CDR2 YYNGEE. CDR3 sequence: CASSVSQWVNYGYTF. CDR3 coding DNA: TGTGCCAGCAGCGTTTCTCAGTGGGTAAACTATGGCTACACCTTC.